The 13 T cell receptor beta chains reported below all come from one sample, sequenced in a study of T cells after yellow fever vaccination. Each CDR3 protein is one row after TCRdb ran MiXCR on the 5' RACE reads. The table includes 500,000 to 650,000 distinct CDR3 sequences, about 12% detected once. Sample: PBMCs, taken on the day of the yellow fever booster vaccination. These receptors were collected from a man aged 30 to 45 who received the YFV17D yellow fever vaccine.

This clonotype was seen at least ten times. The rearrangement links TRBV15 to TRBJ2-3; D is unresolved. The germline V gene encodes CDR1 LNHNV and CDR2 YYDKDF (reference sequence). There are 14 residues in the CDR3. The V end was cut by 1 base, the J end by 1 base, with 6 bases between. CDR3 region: CATSRARGTDTQYF. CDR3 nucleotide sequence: TGTGCCACCAGCAGAGCCCGGGGCACAGATACGCAGTATTTT.

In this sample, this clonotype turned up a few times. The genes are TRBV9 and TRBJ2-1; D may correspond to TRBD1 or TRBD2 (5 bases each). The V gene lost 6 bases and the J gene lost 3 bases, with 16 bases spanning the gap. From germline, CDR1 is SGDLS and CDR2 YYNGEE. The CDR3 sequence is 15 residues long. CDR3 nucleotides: TGTGCCAGCACAAACGGGACCCCCCTCTACAATGAGCAGTTCTTC. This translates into CASTNGTPLYNEQFF.

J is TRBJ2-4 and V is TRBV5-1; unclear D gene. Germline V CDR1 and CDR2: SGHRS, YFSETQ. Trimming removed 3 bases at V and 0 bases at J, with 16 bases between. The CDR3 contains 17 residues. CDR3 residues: CASSYSGPPAAKNIQYF. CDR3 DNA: TGCGCCAGCAGCTACTCGGGCCCCCCGGCAGCCAAAAACATTCAGTACTTC.

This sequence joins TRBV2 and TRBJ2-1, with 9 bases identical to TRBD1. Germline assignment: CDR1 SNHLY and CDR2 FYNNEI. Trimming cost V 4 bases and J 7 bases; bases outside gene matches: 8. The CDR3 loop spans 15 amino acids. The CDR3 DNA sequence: TGTGCCAGCAGTGCGGGACAGGGTTTTGGGAATGAGCAGTTCTTC. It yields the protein CASSAGQGFGNEQFF. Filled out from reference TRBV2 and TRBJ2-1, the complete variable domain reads EPEVTQTPSHQVTQMGQEVILRCVPISNHLYFYWYRQILGQKVEFLVSFYNNEISEKSEIFDDQFSVERPDGSNFTLKIRSTKLEDSAMYFCASSAGQGFGNEQFFGPGTRLTVL.

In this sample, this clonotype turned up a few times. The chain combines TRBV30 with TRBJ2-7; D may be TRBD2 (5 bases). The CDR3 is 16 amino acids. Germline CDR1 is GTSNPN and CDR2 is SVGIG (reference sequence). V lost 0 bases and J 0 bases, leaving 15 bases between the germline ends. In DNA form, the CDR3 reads TGTGCCTGGAGTGTCCGCGGGCAGGCCTACTCCTACGAGCAGTACTTC. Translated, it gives CAWSVRGQAYSYEQYF.

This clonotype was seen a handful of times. As DNA, the CDR3 is TGTGCCAGCAGCTCTATAACGAGAGCTAACTATGGCTACACCTTC. Encoded protein: CASSSITRANYGYTF. The V and J genes are TRBV7-2 and TRBJ1-2; D remains unclear. The V end lost 4 bases, the J end lost 0 bases, and 12 bases lay between the germline ends. CDR3 length: 15 amino acids. Germline V gene data show CDR1 as SGHTA and CDR2 as FQGNSA. Full variable domain (remainder filled in from reference TRBV7-2 and TRBJ1-2): GAGVSQSPSNKVTEKGKDVELRCDPISGHTALYWYRQSLGQGLEFLIYFQGNSAPDKSGLPSDRFSAERTGGSVSTLTIQRTQQEDSAVYLCASSSITRANYGYTFGSGTRLTVV.

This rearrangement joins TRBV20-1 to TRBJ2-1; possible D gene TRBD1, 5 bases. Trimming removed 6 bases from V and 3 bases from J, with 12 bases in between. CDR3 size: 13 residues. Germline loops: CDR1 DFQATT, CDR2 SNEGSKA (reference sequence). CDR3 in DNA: TGCAGTGCCCTAGACAGAAACTACAATGAGCAGTTCTTC. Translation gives CSALDRNYNEQFF.

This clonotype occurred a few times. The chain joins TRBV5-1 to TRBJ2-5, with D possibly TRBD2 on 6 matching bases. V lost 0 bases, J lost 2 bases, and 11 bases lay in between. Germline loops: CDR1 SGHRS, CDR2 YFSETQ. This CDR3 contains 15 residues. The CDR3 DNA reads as TGCGCCAGCAGCTTGGGTCCTAGCGTTCAAGAGACCCAGTACTTC. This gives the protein CASSLGPSVQETQYF.

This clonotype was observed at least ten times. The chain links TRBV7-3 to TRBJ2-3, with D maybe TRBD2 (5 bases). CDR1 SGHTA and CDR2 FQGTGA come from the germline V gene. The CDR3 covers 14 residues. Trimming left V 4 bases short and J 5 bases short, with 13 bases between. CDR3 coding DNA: TGTGCCAGCAGCTATACCCGAAGCGGAGATACGCAGTATTTT. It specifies CASSYTRSGDTQYF.

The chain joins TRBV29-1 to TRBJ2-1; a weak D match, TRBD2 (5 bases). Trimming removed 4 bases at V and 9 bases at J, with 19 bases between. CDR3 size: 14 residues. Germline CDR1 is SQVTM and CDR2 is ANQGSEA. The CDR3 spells CSVVGPTSGFEQFF. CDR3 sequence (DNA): TGCAGCGTTGTTGGACCGACCAGCGGTTTTGAGCAGTTCTTC.

In DNA, the CDR3 is TGTGCCAGCAGTAAGGCCAGACAGCAGGTTGAAGCTTTCTTT. Amino acids: CASSKARQQVEAFF. The chain employs TRBV6-2 or TRBV6-3 and TRBJ1-1, with D perhaps TRBD1 (5 bases). The V gene's germline CDR1 is MNHEY and CDR2 SVGEGT. The CDR3 has 14 residues. V was pared by 5 bases and J by 7 bases, with 17 bases between.

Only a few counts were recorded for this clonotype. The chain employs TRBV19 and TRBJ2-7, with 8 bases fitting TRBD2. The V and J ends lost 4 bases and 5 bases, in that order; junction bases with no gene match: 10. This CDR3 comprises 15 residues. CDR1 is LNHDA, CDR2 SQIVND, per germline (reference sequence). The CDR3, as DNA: TGTGCCAGTAGTACTACTAGCGGTCTTATCGACGAGCAGTACTTC. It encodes CASSTTSGLIDEQYF.

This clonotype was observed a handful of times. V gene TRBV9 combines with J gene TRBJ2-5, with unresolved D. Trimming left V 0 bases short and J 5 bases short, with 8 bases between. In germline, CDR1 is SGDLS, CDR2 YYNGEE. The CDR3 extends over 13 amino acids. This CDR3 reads CASSVEGSETQYF. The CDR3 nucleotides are TGTGCCAGCAGCGTAGAGGGAAGTGAGACCCAGTACTTC.